This T cell receptor (beta chain) was documented in a study of cytomegalovirus exposure and HLA in healthy donors. Notes on the study in general: The study designated 150 to 200 TCR beta chains cytomegalovirus-associated. For cytomegalovirus status, the classifier reportedly gave diagnoses with high specificity and sensitivity.

V was clipped by 0 bases and J by 3 bases, with 9 bases between them. The CDR3 sequence is 14 residues long. Germline CDR1 reads SGHRS; CDR2 reads YFSETQ. Clones were sequenced by immunoSEQ multiplex PCR, and TCRdb holds only the in-frame ones, with some missing. This sample carries some 150,000 clones, roughly nine tenths of them seen once, and the ten largest clones take 3.3%. A remark on this clone: Its matching antigen is unknown.

The sequence was obtained from a woman younger than 30 in good health and CMV-seropositive. The chain employs TRBV5-1 and TRBJ1-1, with no clear D. Sequencing was done on a sample of PBMCs. CDR3 protein: CASSLESGYTEAFF. CDR3 nucleotides: TGCGCCAGCAGCTTGGAGTCGGGGTACACTGAAGCTTTCTTT.